A selection of T cell receptor beta chains follows, all from one sample in a study of T cell responses to AZD1222 COVID-19 vaccine. Some clones are missing from TCRdb's copy, which holds only in-frame ones; the method was immunoSEQ multiplex PCR. Here the sample spans some 200,000 clones, under 95% being singletons. The specimen was peripheral blood, collected on day 0 of AZD1222 vaccination. The receptors derive from an adult in good health. CDR3s include the opening cysteine and the closing phenylalanine or tryptophan. D genes are given only for firm matches. Size tells how often a clone was seen (once, few, many) or the class of an expanded clone, and some rows leave it out.

j_gene,abundance,d_gene,v_gene,CDR3aa,CDR3nt
TRBJ1-6,NA,NA,TRBV14,CASSPKKDKGDSPLHF,TGTGCCAGCAGCCCCAAAAAGGACAAGGGGGATTCACCCCTCCACTTT
TRBJ2-7,NA,NA,TRBV6-1,CASSELAGYYEQYF,TGTGCCAGCAGTGAACTGGCGGGATACTACGAGCAGTACTTC
TRBJ2-1,NA,TRBD2,TRBV5-1,CASSLVAGDYNEQFF,TGCGCCAGCAGCTTGGTGGCGGGAGACTACAATGAGCAGTTCTTC
TRBJ2-7,NA,NA,TRBV7-9,CASSLVAQDYEQYF,TGTGCCAGCAGCTTAGTTGCCCAAGACTACGAGCAGTACTTC
TRBJ1-3,NA,NA,TRBV12-3/TRBV12-4,CATRLPIGNTIYF,TGTGCCACCAGGCTACCAATCGGAAACACCATATATTTT
TRBJ1-1,NA,NA,TRBV7-9,CASSLRVRTEAFF,TGTGCCAGCAGCTTACGGGTCCGGACTGAAGCTTTCTTT
TRBJ1-6,NA,NA,TRBV11-2,CASSLASHNSPLHF,TGTGCCAGCAGCTTAGCCAGTCACAATTCACCCCTCCACTTT
TRBJ2-7,NA,NA,TRBV15,CATSRDLGLGEQYF,TGTGCCACCAGCAGAGATTTGGGCCTGGGGGAGCAGTACTTC
TRBJ1-2,NA,NA,TRBV19,CASTPGRNYGYTF,TGTGCCAGTACCCCGGGACGGAACTATGGCTACACCTTC
TRBJ2-7,NA,TRBD1,TRBV3-1/TRBV3-2,CASSQTLSRDRGRGQYF,TGTGCCAGCAGCCAAACTCTTTCTAGGGACAGAGGCCGAGGGCAGTACTTC
TRBJ2-3,NA,NA,TRBV14,CASSQPSTDTQYF,TGTGCCAGCAGCCAACCTAGCACAGATACGCAGTATTTT
TRBJ2-7,NA,TRBD2,TRBV6-6,CASSYSMAGVYEQYF,TGTGCCAGCAGTTACTCGATGGCGGGAGTCTACGAGCAGTACTTC
TRBJ2-6,NA,NA,TRBV7-2,CASSLLGSGANVLTF,TGTGCCAGCAGCTTATTGGGTTCTGGGGCCAACGTCCTGACTTTC
TRBJ2-7,NA,NA,TRBV9,CASSVGSVSTYEQYF,TGTGCCAGCAGCGTAGGTTCCGTGAGTACCTACGAGCAGTACTTC
TRBJ1-1,NA,NA,TRBV14,CASSQMTDTEAFF,TGTGCCAGCAGCCAGATGACAGACACTGAAGCTTTCTTT
TRBJ2-2,NA,NA,TRBV29-1,CSVATGTVTGELFF,TGCAGCGTCGCAACCGGGACCGTCACCGGGGAGCTGTTTTTT
TRBJ1-4,NA,NA,TRBV5-4,CASSLGPGGGSNEKLFF,TGTGCCAGCAGCTTGGGCCCCGGGGGGGGGTCTAATGAAAAACTGTTTTTT
TRBJ2-1,NA,NA,TRBV11-3,CASSLEVGGSSDSPYNEQFF,TGTGCCAGCAGCTTAGAAGTAGGTGGGTCTAGCGATAGTCCCTACAATGAGCAGTTCTTC
TRBJ2-3,NA,TRBD2,TRBV10-3,CAITWTSGGSTDTQYF,TGTGCCATCACCTGGACTAGCGGGGGCTCCACAGATACGCAGTATTTT
TRBJ1-1,few,NA,TRBV7-9,CASSLDTGSEAFF,TGTGCCAGCAGCTTAGATACAGGCTCTGAAGCTTTCTTT
TRBJ1-1,NA,TRBD1,TRBV11-2,CASSWTGDNTEAFF,TGTGCCAGCAGTTGGACAGGAGATAACACTGAAGCTTTCTTT
TRBJ1-1,NA,TRBD1,TRBV6-5,CASSSRDRSYTEAFF,TGTGCCAGCAGTTCCCGGGACAGGTCCTACACTGAAGCTTTCTTT
TRBJ1-1,NA,NA,TRBV7-9,CASSLEGTLSTEAFF,TGTGCCAGCAGCTTAGAGGGCACGCTAAGCACTGAAGCTTTCTTT
TRBJ2-3,NA,NA,TRBV5-4,CASSWARDLVDTQYF,TGTGCCAGCAGCTGGGCGAGGGACTTGGTAGATACGCAGTATTTT
TRBJ2-5,once,TRBD1,TRBV19,CASRAWDSQETQYF,TGTGCCAGTAGGGCCTGGGACAGTCAAGAGACCCAGTACTTC
TRBJ1-2,NA,NA,TRBV6-4,CASSDRWGGYTF,TGTGCCAGCAGTGACCGCTGGGGTGGCTACACCTTC
TRBJ1-2,NA,NA,TRBV29-1,CSVTDYGYTF,TGCAGCGTTACTGACTATGGCTACACCTTC
TRBJ1-6,NA,NA,TRBV28,CASSYHSSNSPLHF,TGTGCCAGCAGTTATCACTCCAGCAATTCACCCCTCCACTTT
TRBJ1-1,NA,NA,TRBV2,CASNRGRGNTEAFF,TGTGCCAGCAATAGAGGGAGGGGGAACACTGAAGCTTTCTTT
TRBJ1-5,NA,TRBD1,TRBV27,CASSSQGVGAQHF,TGTGCCAGCAGTTCACAGGGGGTCGGAGCCCAGCATTTT
TRBJ2-7,NA,NA,TRBV6-5,CASSYSAGYEQYF,TGTGCCAGCAGTTACTCGGCGGGTTACGAGCAGTACTTC
TRBJ2-7,NA,NA,TRBV12-3/TRBV12-4,CASSLLGFEQYF,TGTGCCAGCAGTTTATTAGGGTTCGAGCAGTACTTC
TRBJ2-2,NA,NA,TRBV6-4,CASSDLGTGELFF,TGTGCCAGCAGTGATTTGGGGACCGGGGAGCTGTTTTTT
TRBJ1-5,NA,NA,TRBV10-3,CAISEVPPGAYSNQPQHF,TGTGCCATCAGTGAAGTGCCCCCAGGTGCTTATAGCAATCAGCCCCAGCATTTT
TRBJ1-1,NA,NA,TRBV4-1,CASSQVQLMNTEAFF,TGCGCCAGCAGCCAAGTACAGCTAATGAACACTGAAGCTTTCTTT
TRBJ2-7,NA,TRBD1,TRBV5-1,CASSFNGGQGQGQGQYF,TGCGCCAGCAGCTTCAACGGGGGACAGGGACAGGGGCAGGGGCAGTACTTC
TRBJ2-7,few,TRBD1,TRBV7-8,CASRPGGTPYEQYF,TGTGCCAGCCGCCCAGGGGGCACCCCCTACGAGCAGTACTTC